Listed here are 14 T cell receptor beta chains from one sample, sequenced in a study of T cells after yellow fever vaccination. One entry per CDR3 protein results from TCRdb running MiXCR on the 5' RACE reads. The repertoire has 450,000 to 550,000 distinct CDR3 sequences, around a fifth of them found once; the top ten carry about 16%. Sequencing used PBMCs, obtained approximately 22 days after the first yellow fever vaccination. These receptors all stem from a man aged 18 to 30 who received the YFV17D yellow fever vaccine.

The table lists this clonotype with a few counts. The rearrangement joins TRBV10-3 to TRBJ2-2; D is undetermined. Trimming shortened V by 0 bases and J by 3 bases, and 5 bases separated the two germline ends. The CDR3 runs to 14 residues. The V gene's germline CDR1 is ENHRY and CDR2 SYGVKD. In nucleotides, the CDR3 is TGTGCCATCAGTGAGTCGTGGGACACCGGGGAGCTGTTTTTT. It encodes CAISESWDTGELFF.

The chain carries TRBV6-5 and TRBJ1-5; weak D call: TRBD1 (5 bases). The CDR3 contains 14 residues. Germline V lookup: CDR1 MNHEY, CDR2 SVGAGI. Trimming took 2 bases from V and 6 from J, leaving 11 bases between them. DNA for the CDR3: TGTGCCAGCAGTTACGGTCCAGGGAGTCAGCCCCAGCATTTT. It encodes CASSYGPGSQPQHF.

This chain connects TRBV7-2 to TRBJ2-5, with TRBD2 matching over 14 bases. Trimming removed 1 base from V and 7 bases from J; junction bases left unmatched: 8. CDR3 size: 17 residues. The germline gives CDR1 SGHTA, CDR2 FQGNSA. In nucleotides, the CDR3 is TGTGCCAGCAGCTTAGGGGGACTAGCGGGGGCCGGAGGGACCCAGTACTTC. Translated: CASSLGGLAGAGGTQYF.

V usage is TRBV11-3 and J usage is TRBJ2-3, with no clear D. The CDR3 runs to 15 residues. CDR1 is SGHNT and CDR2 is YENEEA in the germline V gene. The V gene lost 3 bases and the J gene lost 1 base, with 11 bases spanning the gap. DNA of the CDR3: TGTGCCAGCAGCTTCGGCCAGGATGGCACAGATACGCAGTATTTT. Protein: CASSFGQDGTDTQYF.

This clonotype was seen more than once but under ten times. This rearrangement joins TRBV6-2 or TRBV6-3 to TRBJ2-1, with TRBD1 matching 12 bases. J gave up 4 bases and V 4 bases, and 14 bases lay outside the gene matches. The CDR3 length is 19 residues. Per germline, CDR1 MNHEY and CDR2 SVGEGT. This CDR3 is CASSWGQGARGVPYNEQFF. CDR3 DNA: TGTGCCAGCAGTTGGGGACAGGGGGCCCGCGGGGTTCCGTACAATGAGCAGTTCTTC.

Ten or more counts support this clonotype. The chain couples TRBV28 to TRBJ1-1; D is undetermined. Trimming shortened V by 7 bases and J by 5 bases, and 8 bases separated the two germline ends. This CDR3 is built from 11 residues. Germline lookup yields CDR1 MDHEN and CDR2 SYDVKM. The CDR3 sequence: CASTLWTEAFF. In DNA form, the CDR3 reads TGTGCCAGCACCTTGTGGACTGAAGCTTTCTTT.

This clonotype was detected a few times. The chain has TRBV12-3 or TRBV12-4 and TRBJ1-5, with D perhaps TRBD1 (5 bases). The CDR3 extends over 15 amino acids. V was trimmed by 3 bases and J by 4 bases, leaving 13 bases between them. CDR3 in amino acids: CASSFGQSDNQPQHF. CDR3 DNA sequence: TGTGCCAGCAGTTTCGGACAAAGTGATAATCAGCCCCAGCATTTT.

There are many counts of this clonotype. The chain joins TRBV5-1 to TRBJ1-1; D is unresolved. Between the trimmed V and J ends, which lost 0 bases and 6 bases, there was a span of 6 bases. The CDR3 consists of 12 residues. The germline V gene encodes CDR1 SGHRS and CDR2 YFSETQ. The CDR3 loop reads CASSLGAAEAFF. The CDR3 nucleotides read TGCGCCAGCAGCTTGGGGGCAGCTGAAGCTTTCTTT.

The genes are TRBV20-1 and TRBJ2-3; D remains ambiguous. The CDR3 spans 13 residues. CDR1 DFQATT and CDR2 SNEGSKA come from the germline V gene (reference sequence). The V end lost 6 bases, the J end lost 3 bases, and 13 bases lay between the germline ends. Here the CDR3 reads CSALWSGTDTQYF. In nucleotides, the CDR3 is TGCAGTGCGCTATGGAGTGGGACAGATACGCAGTATTTT.

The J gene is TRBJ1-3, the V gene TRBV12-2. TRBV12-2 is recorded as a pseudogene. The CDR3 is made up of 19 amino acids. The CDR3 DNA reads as TGTGCAAGTCGCTTAGACTCCTCCGGAAAACAGAGCTCTGGAAACACCATATATTTT. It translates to CASRLDSSGKQSSGNTIYF.

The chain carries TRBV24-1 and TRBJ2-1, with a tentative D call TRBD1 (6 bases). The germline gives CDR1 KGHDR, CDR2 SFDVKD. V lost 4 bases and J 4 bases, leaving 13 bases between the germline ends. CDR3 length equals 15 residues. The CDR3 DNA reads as TGTGCCACCAGTGACCAGGGGAAGGGTTACAATGAGCAGTTCTTC. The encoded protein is CATSDQGKGYNEQFF.

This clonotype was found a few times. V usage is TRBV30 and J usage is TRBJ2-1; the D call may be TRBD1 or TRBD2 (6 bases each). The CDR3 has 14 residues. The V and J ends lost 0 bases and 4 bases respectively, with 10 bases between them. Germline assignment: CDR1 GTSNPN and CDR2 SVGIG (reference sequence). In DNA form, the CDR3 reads TGTGCCTGGAGTGTGTGGGGGGCGTACAATGAGCAGTTCTTC. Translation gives CAWSVWGAYNEQFF.

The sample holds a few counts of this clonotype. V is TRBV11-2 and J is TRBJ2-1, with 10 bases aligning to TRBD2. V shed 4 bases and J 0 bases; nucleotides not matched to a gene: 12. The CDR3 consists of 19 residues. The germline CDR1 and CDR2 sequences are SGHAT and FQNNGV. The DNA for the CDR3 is TGTGCCAGCAGCTCCAGGGGTAGCGGGGGGACCAGCTCCTACAATGAGCAGTTCTTC. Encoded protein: CASSSRGSGGTSSYNEQFF.

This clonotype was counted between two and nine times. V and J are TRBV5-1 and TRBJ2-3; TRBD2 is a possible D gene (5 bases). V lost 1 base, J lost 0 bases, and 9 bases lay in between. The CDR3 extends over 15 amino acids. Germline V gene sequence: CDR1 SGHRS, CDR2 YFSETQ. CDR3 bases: TGCGCCAGCAGCTTGCTAGACTACAGCACAGATACGCAGTATTTT. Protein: CASSLLDYSTDTQYF.